Listed below are T cell receptor beta chains from one sample, sequenced in a study of T cells in Graves' hyperthyroidism and ophthalmopathy. TCRdb processed the multiplex PCR reads anew with MiXCR; each CDR3 protein has one entry. The sample comprises around 440,000 distinct CDR3 sequences, approximately 14% of which are singletons, and around 14% rests with the top ten. The sample comprised blood. Receptor source: a woman under 30 with Graves' hyperthyroidism. Both conserved end residues are part of each CDR3. The D gene is left open where the match is weak. Rows give clone size only sometimes, using once, few, many, or a class for an expanded clone.

cdr3_nt cdr3_aa j_call clone_size v_call d_call cdr3_length
TGTGCCAGCAGCTTAGCGGCAATCGAACAGTTCTTC CASSLAAIEQFF TRBJ2-1 - TRBV7-2 - 12
TGTGCCAGCAGCAAAGGGGCTCGCTACAATGAGCAGTTCTTC CASSKGARYNEQFF TRBJ2-1 - TRBV7-3 - 14
TGTGCCAGCAGCTCCCGACAGGGGGGGGCAGATACGCAGTATTTT CASSSRQGGADTQYF TRBJ2-3 many TRBV7-3 TRBD1 15
TGTGCCAGCAGCTTTTCCAGGGGGCAAACGTTTTACGAGCAGTACTTC CASSFSRGQTFYEQYF TRBJ2-7 many TRBV11-2 TRBD1 16
TGTGCCACCAGCGAGTTAAAGTCGGTGGGTGGAAACACCATATATTTT CATSELKSVGGNTIYF TRBJ1-3 - TRBV15 - 16
TGTGCCAGCAGCTTATTGGGGCAAGGAAACACCATATATTTT CASSLLGQGNTIYF TRBJ1-3 many TRBV11-1 - 14
TGTGCCAGCAGTTTAATCCCCACGGGGTTTGGAGAGACCCAGTACTTC CASSLIPTGFGETQYF TRBJ2-5 few TRBV27 - 16
TGCAGCGTTGAAGGGACTAGCGGGGGGCTTTCCTACAATGAGCAGTTCTTC CSVEGTSGGLSYNEQFF TRBJ2-1 many TRBV29-1 TRBD2 17
TGTGCCAGCAGTTCCTCGGGGGCGGGGGATGAAAAACTGTTTTTT CASSSSGAGDEKLFF TRBJ1-4 many TRBV6-5 - 15
TGTGCCTGGAGTGTAGCTGGGACTGAAGCTTTCTTT CAWSVAGTEAFF TRBJ1-1 few TRBV30 - 12
TGTGCCACCAGTGATGGCCACTACTCCTACAATGAGCAGTTCTTC CATSDGHYSYNEQFF TRBJ2-1 many TRBV24-1 - 15
TGTGCCAGCAGTGGGTCTAGGGTTAAAGAGACCCAGTACTTC CASSGSRVKETQYF TRBJ2-5 many TRBV28 - 14
TGTGCCAGCAGTTATGGGAACAGACCCTATGGCTACACCTTC CASSYGNRPYGYTF TRBJ1-2 many TRBV6-1 - 14
TGTGCCAGCAGCTTGGTCCGGGACAGGGTTTCAGAAGCTTTCTTT CASSLVRDRVSEAFF TRBJ1-1 many TRBV5-5 TRBD1 15
TGTGCCAGCAGCTTCCGGACAGGGATAGGCTCCTACGAGCAGTACTTC CASSFRTGIGSYEQYF TRBJ2-7 many TRBV7-9 TRBD1 16
TGCAGTGCAGTTAGCGGGAATTTTAACTACAATGAGCAGTTCTTC CSAVSGNFNYNEQFF TRBJ2-1 - TRBV20-1 TRBD2 15
TGTGCCAGCAGCAAGGTAGCAGATACGCAGTATTTT CASSKVADTQYF TRBJ2-3 many TRBV27 - 12
TGTGCCAGCAGTGTGGGGGGAGGCTATGGCTACACCTTC CASSVGGGYGYTF TRBJ1-2 - TRBV2 - 13
TGTGCCAGCAGTTCAACCCGAACGGCTTTCTTT CASSSTRTAFF TRBJ1-1 few TRBV28 - 11
TGTGCCAGCAGCTCGAACCGGGCCCTTAGCAATCAGCCCCAGCATTTT CASSSNRALSNQPQHF TRBJ1-5 many TRBV11-2 - 16
TGTGCCAGCAGCCAAAACGGATTACTGTCCTACAATGAGCAGTTCTTC CASSQNGLLSYNEQFF TRBJ2-1 many TRBV3-1 - 16
TGTGCCAGTAGTGAGCAGAGGAATCAGCCCCAGCATTTT CASSEQRNQPQHF TRBJ1-5 few TRBV19 - 13
TGTGCCAGCAGCTTATCCCGACAGTCCTGGGGCACTGAAGCTTTCTTT CASSLSRQSWGTEAFF TRBJ1-1 many TRBV7-8 - 16
TGTCAGACTAGCGGGAGGGCTTCCTACGAGCAGTACTTC CQTSGRASYEQYF TRBJ2-7 many TRBV28 TRBD2 13
TGTGCCAGCAGCAAGGACGCAGATACGCAGTATTTT CASSKDADTQYF TRBJ2-3 - TRBV6-2/TRBV6-3 - 12
TGCAGTGCTAGTAGCGTCACTCAAGCTTTCTTT CSASSVTQAFF TRBJ1-1 many TRBV20-1 - 11
TGTGCCAGCCCTCGCCTGGCAGGATACCGGGATGCTTTCTTT CASPRLAGYRDAFF TRBJ1-1 - TRBV9 - 14
TGCAGTGCTAGCGGCACAGCACAATATAATTCACCCCTCCACTTT CSASGTAQYNSPLHF TRBJ1-6 - TRBV20-1 - 15
TGTGCCAGCTCACCGCCCGGGACTAGCTGGAGCTCCTACAATGAGCAGTTCTTC CASSPPGTSWSSYNEQFF TRBJ2-1 many TRBV18 TRBD2 18
TGTGCCATCAGTGAGGCGGGGTTCGGGCAGCCCCAGCATTTT CAISEAGFGQPQHF TRBJ1-5 many TRBV10-3 - 14
TGTGCCAGCAGCCTCACTAGCGGGGACAACACAGATACGCAGTATTTT CASSLTSGDNTDTQYF TRBJ2-3 many TRBV7-2 TRBD2 16
TGTGCCAGCAAGGGGACTGAACGCACTGAAGCTTTCTTT CASKGTERTEAFF TRBJ1-1 - TRBV27 - 13
TGTGCCAGCAGCCCCCAGGGCCCCTACGAGCAGTACTTC CASSPQGPYEQYF TRBJ2-7 many TRBV12-3/TRBV12-4 - 13
TGTGCCAGCAGCTTTTCCGGGACTATGACCAATGAGCAGTTCTTC CASSFSGTMTNEQFF TRBJ2-1 many TRBV7-6 TRBD2 15
TGTGCCAGCAGTGCCCGACTAGCCAGGAACACCGGGGAGCTGTTTTTT CASSARLARNTGELFF TRBJ2-2 many TRBV2 TRBD2 16
TGTGCCAGCAGCTCCGATAAACGGGAGATGATAGTCGGGAACACCGGGGAGCTGTTTTTT CASSSDKREMIVGNTGELFF TRBJ2-2 many TRBV7-9 - 20
TGTGCCAGCAGCCAAAAGGGTTCCTTTCACTACGAGCAGTACTTC CASSQKGSFHYEQYF TRBJ2-7 many TRBV3-1 - 15
TGCAGTGCTAGGGCCCGGGGGACAGGGCTCAATCAGCCCCAGCATTTT CSARARGTGLNQPQHF TRBJ1-5 many TRBV20-1 TRBD1 16
TGCAGCGTTGAAGGGGTTTCTGGAAACACCATATATTTT CSVEGVSGNTIYF TRBJ1-3 - TRBV29-1 - 13
TGTGCCAGCAGTGAAGTGACAGGGAATCAGCCCCAGCATTTT CASSEVTGNQPQHF TRBJ1-5 many TRBV2 TRBD1 14
TGTGCCAGCAGCTCATTGGGGGGGACAGGGGGCTCCTACAATGAGCAGTTCTTC CASSSLGGTGGSYNEQFF TRBJ2-1 - TRBV7-2 TRBD1 18
TGCAGTGCTAGAGATGTAGGGACGAACACCGGGGAGCTGTTTTTT CSARDVGTNTGELFF TRBJ2-2 - TRBV20-1 - 15